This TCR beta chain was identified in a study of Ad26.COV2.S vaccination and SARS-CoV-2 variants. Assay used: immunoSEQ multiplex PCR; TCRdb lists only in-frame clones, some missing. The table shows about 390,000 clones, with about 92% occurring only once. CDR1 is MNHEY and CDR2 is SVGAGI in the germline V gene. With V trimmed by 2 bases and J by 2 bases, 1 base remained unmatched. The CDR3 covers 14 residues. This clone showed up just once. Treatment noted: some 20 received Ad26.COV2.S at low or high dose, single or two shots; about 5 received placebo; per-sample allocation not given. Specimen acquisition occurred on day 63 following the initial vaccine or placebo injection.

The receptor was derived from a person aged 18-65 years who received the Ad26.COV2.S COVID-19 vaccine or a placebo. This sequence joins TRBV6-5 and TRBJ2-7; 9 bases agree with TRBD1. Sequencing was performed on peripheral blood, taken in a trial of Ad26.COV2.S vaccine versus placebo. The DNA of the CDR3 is TGTGCCAGCAGTTACGACAGGGGGGCCTACGAGCAGTACTTC. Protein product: CASSYDRGAYEQYF.